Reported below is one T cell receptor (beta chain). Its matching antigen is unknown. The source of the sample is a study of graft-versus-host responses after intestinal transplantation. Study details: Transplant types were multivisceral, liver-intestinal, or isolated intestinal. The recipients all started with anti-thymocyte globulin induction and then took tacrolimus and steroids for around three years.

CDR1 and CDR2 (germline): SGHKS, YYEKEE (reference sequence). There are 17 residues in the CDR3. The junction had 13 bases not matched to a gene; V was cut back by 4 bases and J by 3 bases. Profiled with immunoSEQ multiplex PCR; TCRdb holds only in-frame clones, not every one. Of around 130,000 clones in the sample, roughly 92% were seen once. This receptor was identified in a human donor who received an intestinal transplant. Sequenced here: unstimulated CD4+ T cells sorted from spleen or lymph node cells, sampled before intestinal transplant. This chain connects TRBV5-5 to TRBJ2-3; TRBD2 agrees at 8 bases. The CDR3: CASSLPGLAGRTDTQYF. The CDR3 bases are TGTGCCAGCAGCCTACCAGGATTAGCGGGGAGGACAGATACGCAGTATTTT.